One sample yielded the 9 T cell receptor beta chains listed below, sequenced in a study of T cells after somatic rescue of genetic block. Generated by immunoSEQ multiplex PCR, the TCRdb table keeps only in-frame clones and is missing some. The table includes some 70,000 clones, roughly 93% detected once. The material sequenced was peripheral blood mononuclear cells (PBMCs). All receptors come from a young man.

The chain joins TRBV9 to TRBJ2-7, with D possibly TRBD2 on 5 matching bases. Germline V gene sequence: CDR1 SGDLS, CDR2 YYNGEE. The V end lost 0 bases, the J end lost 3 bases, and 16 bases lay between the germline ends. The CDR3 length is 16 residues. CDR3 amino acids: CASSVGAEFLVYEQYF. CDR3 DNA: TGTGCCAGCAGCGTAGGAGCGGAGTTTTTGGTCTACGAGCAGTACTTC.

This clone was found once. V and J are TRBV5-5 and TRBJ1-1; D is undetermined. Looked up from germline, CDR1 is SGHKS and CDR2 is YYEKEE (reference sequence). Trimming removed 0 bases at V and 2 bases at J, with 8 bases between. This CDR3 spans 14 amino acids. The CDR3 coding sequence is TGTGCCAGCAGCTTGGAGGCAGCTAACACTGAAGCTTTCTTT. The encoded protein is CASSLEAANTEAFF.

The J gene is TRBJ1-6, the V gene TRBV7-9, with 11 bases matching TRBD1. From germline, CDR1 is SEHNR and CDR2 FQNEAQ (reference sequence). V lost 5 bases and J lost 0; bases outside the gene matches: 9. There are 19 residues in the CDR3. The CDR3 nucleotides read TGTGCCAGCAGCCTGGGACAGGGGGTTTTGCGCTCCTATAATTCACCCCTCCACTTT. This translates into CASSLGQGVLRSYNSPLHF.

The CDR3 DNA is TGTGCCAGCAGCCAAGACTGGACAGTCTTTTCCGGGGAGCTGTTTTTT. The encoded protein is CASSQDWTVFSGELFF. The J gene is TRBJ2-2, the V gene TRBV4-2; tentative D call: TRBD1 (6 bases). There are 16 residues in the CDR3. Trimming took 0 bases from V and 6 from J, leaving 14 bases between them. The germline gives CDR1 LGHNA, CDR2 YNFKEQ.

This clone appeared a single time. V is TRBV7-9 and J is TRBJ1-2; a possible D gene is TRBD1 (5 bases). The CDR3 is 12 amino acids. Trimming stripped 4 bases from V and 7 bases from J, with 10 bases between. Germline V gives CDR1 SEHNR, CDR2 FQNEAQ (reference sequence). This CDR3 is CASSSGSAGYTF. The CDR3 DNA is TGTGCCAGCAGCTCAGGGTCTGCTGGCTACACCTTC.

The chain links TRBV6-5 to TRBJ1-1, with D unresolved. Germline CDR1 is MNHEY and CDR2 is SVGAGI. Trimming removed 3 bases from V and 1 base from J, with 9 bases in between. The CDR3 consists of 14 residues. The CDR3 here is CASSYAPANTEAFF. The CDR3 DNA follows: TGTGCCAGCAGTTATGCTCCAGCGAACACTGAAGCTTTCTTT.

The chain carries TRBV18 and TRBJ2-7; D possibly uses TRBD1 or TRBD2 (6 bases each). Germline V gives CDR1 KGHSH, CDR2 LQKENI. The CDR3 spans 12 residues. Trimming cost V 4 bases and J 5 bases, with 9 bases left between them. CDR3 amino acids: CASSQGGHEQYF. Here the CDR3 DNA reads TGTGCCAGCTCACAGGGGGGCCACGAGCAGTACTTC. The full variable domain, completed using reference TRBV18 and TRBJ2-7, is NAGVMQNPRHLVRRRGQEARLRCSPMKGHSHVYWYRQLPEEGLKFMVYLQKENIIDESGMPKERFSAEFPKEGPSILRIQQVVRGDSAAYFCASSQGGHEQYFGPGTRLTVT.

The chain carries TRBV19 and TRBJ2-7; D gene ambiguous. Germline lookup yields CDR1 LNHDA and CDR2 SQIVND (reference sequence). V lost 3 bases and J 3 bases, leaving 12 bases between the germline ends. This CDR3 contains 14 residues. CDR3 protein: CASSMAGRLYEQYF. DNA for the CDR3: TGTGCCAGTAGTATGGCAGGTCGTCTCTACGAGCAGTACTTC.

The chain combines TRBV6-6 with TRBJ1-5; 10 bases align to TRBD1. CDR1 MNHNY and CDR2 SVGAGI come from the germline V gene (reference sequence). The V segment lost 7 bases and the J segment 4 bases; nucleotides outside the gene matches: 4. The CDR3 is made up of 14 amino acids. In DNA form, the CDR3 reads TGTGCCAGCAAGGGGACAGGGGAAAATCAGCCCCAGCATTTT. This gives the protein CASKGTGENQPQHF.